This TCR beta chain was sequenced during a study of OX40 agonist ivuxolimab in advanced cancers. As for the study in general: Enrolled patients in dose escalation had cancers that were hepatocellular carcinoma, melanoma, renal cell or head and neck cancer. Points from the study as a whole: Not determined was the antigen specificity of the expanded peripheral T cells.

Produced via immunoSEQ multiplex PCR; TCRdb's table is partial and in-frame only. In the table there are under 50,000 clones, around three quarters of which are singletons. In regard to this clone: Its antigen remains unidentified.

Peripheral blood came from all dose cohorts at three timepoints. The germline V gene has CDR1 LNHDA and CDR2 SQIVND (reference sequence). The CDR3 is made up of 11 amino acids. The V gene lost 7 bases and the J gene lost 6 bases, with 7 bases spanning the gap. This receptor was obtained from an adult with an advanced solid tumor such as melanoma, head and neck, liver or kidney cancer. Sequenced material: CD4+ or CD8+ T cells sorted from blood, taken in a trial of the OX40 agonist ivuxolimab. The J gene is TRBJ2-1, the V gene TRBV19; TRBD2 is a possible D gene (6 bases). CDR3 DNA sequence: TGTGCCAGTAAGGGACTCAATGAGCAGTTCTTC. This gives the protein CASKGLNEQFF.